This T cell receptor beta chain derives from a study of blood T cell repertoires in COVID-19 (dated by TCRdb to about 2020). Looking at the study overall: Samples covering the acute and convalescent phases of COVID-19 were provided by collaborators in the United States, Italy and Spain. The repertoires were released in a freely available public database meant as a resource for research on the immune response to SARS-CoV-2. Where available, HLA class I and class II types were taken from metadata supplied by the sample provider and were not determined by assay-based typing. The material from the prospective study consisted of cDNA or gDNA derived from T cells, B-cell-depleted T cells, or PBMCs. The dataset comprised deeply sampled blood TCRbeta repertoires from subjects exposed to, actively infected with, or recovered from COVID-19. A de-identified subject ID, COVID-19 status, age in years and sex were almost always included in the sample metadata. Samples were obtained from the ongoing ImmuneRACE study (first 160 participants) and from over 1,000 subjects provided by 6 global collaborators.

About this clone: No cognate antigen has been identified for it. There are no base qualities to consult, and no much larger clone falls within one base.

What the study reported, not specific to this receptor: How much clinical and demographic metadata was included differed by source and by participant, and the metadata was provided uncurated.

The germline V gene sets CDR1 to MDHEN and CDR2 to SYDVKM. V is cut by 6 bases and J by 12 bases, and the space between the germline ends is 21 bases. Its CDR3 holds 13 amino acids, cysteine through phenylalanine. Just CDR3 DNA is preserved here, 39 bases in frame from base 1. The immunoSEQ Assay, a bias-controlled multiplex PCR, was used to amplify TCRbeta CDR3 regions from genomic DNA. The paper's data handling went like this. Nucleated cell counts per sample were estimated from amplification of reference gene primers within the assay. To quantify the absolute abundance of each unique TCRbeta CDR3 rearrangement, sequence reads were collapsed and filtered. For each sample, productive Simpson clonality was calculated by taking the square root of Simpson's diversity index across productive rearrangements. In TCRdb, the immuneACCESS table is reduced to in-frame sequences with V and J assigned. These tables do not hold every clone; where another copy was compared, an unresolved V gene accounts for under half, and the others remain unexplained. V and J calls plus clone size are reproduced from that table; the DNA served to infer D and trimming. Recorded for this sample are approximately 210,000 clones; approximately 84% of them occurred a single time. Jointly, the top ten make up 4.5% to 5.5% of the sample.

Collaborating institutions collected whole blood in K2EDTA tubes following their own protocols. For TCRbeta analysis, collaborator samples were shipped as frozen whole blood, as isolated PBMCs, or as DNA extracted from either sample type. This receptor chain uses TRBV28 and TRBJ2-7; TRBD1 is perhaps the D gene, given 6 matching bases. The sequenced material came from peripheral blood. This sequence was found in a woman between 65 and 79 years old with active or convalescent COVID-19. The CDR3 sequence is CASSRDRPWAGYF. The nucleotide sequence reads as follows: TGTGCCAGCAGCCGTGACAGGCCCTGGGCGGGGTACTTC.